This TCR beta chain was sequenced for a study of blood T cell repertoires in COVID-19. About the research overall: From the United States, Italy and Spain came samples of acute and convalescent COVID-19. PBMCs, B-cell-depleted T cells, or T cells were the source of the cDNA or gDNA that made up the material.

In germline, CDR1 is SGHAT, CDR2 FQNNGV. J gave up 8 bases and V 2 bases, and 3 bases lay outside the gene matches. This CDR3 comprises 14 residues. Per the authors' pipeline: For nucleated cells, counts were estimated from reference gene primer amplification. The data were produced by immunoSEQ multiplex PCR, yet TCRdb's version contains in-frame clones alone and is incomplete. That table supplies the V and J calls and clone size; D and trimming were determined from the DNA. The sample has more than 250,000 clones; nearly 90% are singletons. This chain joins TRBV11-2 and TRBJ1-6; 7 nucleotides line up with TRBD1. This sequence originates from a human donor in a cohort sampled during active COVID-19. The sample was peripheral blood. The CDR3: CASSLTGVYSPLHF. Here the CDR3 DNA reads TGTGCCAGCAGCTTAACAGGGGTGTATTCACCCCTCCACTTT.